This paragraph covers one TCR beta chain sequence. The data derive from a study of blood T cell repertoires in COVID-19. The CDR3 contains 15 residues. Germline V gene lookup returns CDR1 SGHRS and CDR2 YFSETQ. V was clipped by 7 bases and J by 2 bases; unmatched bases: 8. TCRdb's table, derived via immunoSEQ multiplex PCR, lists solely in-frame clones and lacks some. The sample lists 45,000 to 60,000 clones; 75% to 90% were seen once. The sample was peripheral blood. V usage is TRBV5-1 and J usage is TRBJ2-1; 8 bases align to TRBD1. The TCR was taken from a woman aged 55 to 70 with acute or convalescent COVID-19. CDR3 loop: CASRTGTGPYNEQFF. CDR3 coding DNA: TGCGCCAGCCGCACCGGGACAGGACCCTACAATGAGCAGTTCTTC.